This T cell receptor (beta chain) was captured by sequencing in a study of blood T cells in healthy people across ages. The authors ran a second PCR of about 7 to 11 cycles using a sample-barcoded 5' primer and a J-beta primer mix. MiXCR, run by TCRdb on the 5' RACE reads, gives a single entry per CDR3 protein. The sample contains 650,000 to 1,000,000 distinct CDR3 sequences, 35% to 60% of which appear only once. The germline V and J ends were trimmed by 3 bases and 5 bases, with 21 bases remaining between them. Germline V gene sequence: CDR1 SGHRS, CDR2 YFSETQ. This CDR3 is built from 17 residues. A note on this clonotype: Its antigen remains unknown.

Whole-study findings and limits: CMV status of donors was not determined, possibly confounding expanded clonotype changes. The diversity estimates, figures obtained from one million T cells, were considered underestimates. As age increased, TCR beta diversity per million T cells fell in a roughly linear fashion.

The V gene is TRBV5-1, the J gene TRBJ2-1, with D perhaps being TRBD1 or TRBD2 (7 bases each). The sample was blood. This sequence originates from a man older than 75 in good health. The CDR3 coding sequence is TGCGCCAGCAGCTGGGGGCCCGACAGGGAGGGGGACAATGAGCAGTTCTTC. It yields the protein CASSWGPDREGDNEQFF.